Listed here is a single TCR beta chain. Data came from immunoSEQ multiplex PCR; TCRdb stores just in-frame clones and leaves some out. Of 90,000 to 120,000 clones listed, 84% are singletons. Germline CDR1 KGHDR, CDR2 SFDVKD. The length of the CDR3 is 16 residues. Trimming took 3 bases from V and 1 from J, leaving 14 bases between them. The sample belongs to a study of blood T cell repertoires in COVID-19. Study details: Acute-phase and convalescent COVID-19 samples originated in the United States, Italy and Spain. PBMCs, B-cell-depleted T cells, or T cells provided the cDNA or gDNA that made up the material.

The sequenced sample consisted of peripheral blood. The chain employs TRBV24-1 and TRBJ1-2; a weak D match, TRBD1 (5 bases). This sequence originates from a human donor in a cohort sampled during active COVID-19. In nucleotides, the CDR3 is TGTGCCACCAGTGATCCGCTCGGGGGAGATAACTATGGCTACACCTTC. Amino acid sequence: CATSDPLGGDNYGYTF.